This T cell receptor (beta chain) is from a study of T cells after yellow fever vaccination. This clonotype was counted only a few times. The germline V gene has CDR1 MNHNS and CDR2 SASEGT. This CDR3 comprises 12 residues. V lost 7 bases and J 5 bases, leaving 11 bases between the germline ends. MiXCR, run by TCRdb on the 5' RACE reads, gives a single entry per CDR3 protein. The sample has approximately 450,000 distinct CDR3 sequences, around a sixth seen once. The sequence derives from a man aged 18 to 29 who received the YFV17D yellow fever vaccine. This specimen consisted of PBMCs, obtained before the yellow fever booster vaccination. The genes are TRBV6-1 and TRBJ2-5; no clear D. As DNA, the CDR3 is TGTGCCAGCAAGTTCCCACCGGAGACCCAGTACTTC. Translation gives CASKFPPETQYF.